These T cell receptor beta chains were read from a single sample in a study of blood T cell repertoires in COVID-19. Some clones are missing from TCRdb's copy, which holds only in-frame ones; the method was immunoSEQ multiplex PCR. The repertoire holds 70,000 to 75,000 clones, roughly nine tenths seen once, with approximately 5% in the top ten. Sequenced material: peripheral blood. Receptor source: a woman younger than 35 with acute or convalescent COVID-19. Both conserved end residues are part of each CDR3. A D gene is named only where the DNA matches it firmly. Some rows have no size entry. The others give once, few or many, or a class for an expanded clone.

D gene	clone size	V gene	J gene	CDR3 DNA	CDR3 protein
TRBD2	NA	TRBV3-1/TRBV3-2	TRBJ2-6	TGTGCCAGCAGCCAAGGTTGGTTTAGCGGGGGGATTTCCTCTGGGGCCAACGTCCTGACTTTC	CASSQGWFSGGISSGANVLTF
TRBD2	NA	TRBV7-8	TRBJ2-7	TGTGCCAGCAGCCCCAGGACTAGCGGGAGCAACGAGCAGTACTTC	CASSPRTSGSNEQYF
TRBD1	once	TRBV6-6	TRBJ2-1	TGTGCCAGCAGTCCCAGGGACAGGGGAAACAATGAGCAGTTCTTC	CASSPRDRGNNEQFF
NA	NA	TRBV11-2	TRBJ1-2	TGTGCCAGCAGCTTACGTTCCCGGGGAGTGGATGGCTACACCTTC	CASSLRSRGVDGYTF
TRBD1	NA	TRBV28	TRBJ1-2	TGTGCCAGCAGAAGGGGGACAGGGGGCTTTTCTGATGGCTACACCTTC	CASRRGTGGFSDGYTF
NA	NA	TRBV30	TRBJ2-7	TGTGCCTGGAGTGTCCCGGGAAGTGGTTACGAGCAGTACTTC	CAWSVPGSGYEQYF
NA	NA	TRBV18	TRBJ1-5	TGTGCCAGCTCACCGTCGGGGCCGGGAGATCAGCCCCAGCATTTT	CASSPSGPGDQPQHF
TRBD2	once	TRBV19	TRBJ2-3	TGTGCCAGTAGCGACGGGACTAGCGGGAGTCTCGCAGATACGCAGTATTTT	CASSDGTSGSLADTQYF
NA	NA	TRBV20-1	TRBJ2-7	TGCAGTGCTAGAAGCCCCGCCGAGCAGTACTTC	CSARSPAEQYF
TRBD1	NA	TRBV7-8	TRBJ1-1	TGTGCCAGCAGCTTATCCGGGACAGTGAACACTGAAGCTTTCTTT	CASSLSGTVNTEAFF
NA	NA	TRBV10-2	TRBJ1-1	TGCGCCAGCAACGCGGGACTGCGCACTGAAGCTTTCTTT	CASNAGLRTEAFF
TRBD1	NA	TRBV6-1	TRBJ1-4	TGTGCCAGCAGTGAATTGTCAGGGGGTAATGAAAAACTGTTTTTT	CASSELSGGNEKLFF
TRBD1	NA	TRBV7-9	TRBJ2-2	TGTGCCAGCAGCTTAGCCGGGACAGGGGGGACAAACACCGGGGAGCTGTTTTTT	CASSLAGTGGTNTGELFF
TRBD1	NA	TRBV5-6	TRBJ1-2	TGTGCCAGCAGCTTGCCTTACGGGACAGGCTATGGCTACACCTTC	CASSLPYGTGYGYTF
NA	NA	TRBV30	TRBJ2-5	TGTGCCTGGAAGGCGGGGCGGGGAGAGACCCAGTACTTC	CAWKAGRGETQYF
TRBD1	NA	TRBV5-1	TRBJ1-2	TGCGCCAGCAGCTCAGATGGGACAGGGTTTAACTATGGCTACACCTTC	CASSSDGTGFNYGYTF
NA	NA	TRBV5-1	TRBJ1-1	TGCGCCAGCAGAGATCAAGCGGAAGCTTTCTTT	CASRDQAEAFF
NA	NA	TRBV30	TRBJ1-3	TGTGCCTGGAGTGTACCAGGGAGAAACACCATATATTTT	CAWSVPGRNTIYF
TRBD2	NA	TRBV7-8	TRBJ2-2	TGTGCCAGCAGCTTAGGACGGACTAGCGGGAGGTCGGCCGGGGAGCTGTTTTTT	CASSLGRTSGRSAGELFF
TRBD1	NA	TRBV30	TRBJ2-3	TGTGCCTGGACTCTGGGACAGGGTCCAGATACGCAGTATTTT	CAWTLGQGPDTQYF
NA	NA	TRBV30	TRBJ1-2	TGTGCCTGGAGTGAGGCAGGAAAGGATGGCTACACCTTC	CAWSEAGKDGYTF
TRBD1	NA	TRBV28	TRBJ2-7	TGTGCCAGCAGTCGGGACAGGGGTTACGAGCAGTACTTC	CASSRDRGYEQYF
NA	NA	TRBV10-3	TRBJ2-6	TGTGCCATCAGTGACCCAAATAAGAGCTCTGGGGCCAACGTCCTGACTTTC	CAISDPNKSSGANVLTF
TRBD2	NA	TRBV20-1	TRBJ2-3	TGCAGTGCTAGTCAGCCGACTAGCGGGAGCACAGATACGCAGTATTTT	CSASQPTSGSTDTQYF
NA	NA	TRBV2	TRBJ2-6	TGTGCCAGCAGCTACGGCTCTGGGGCCAACGTCCTGACTTTC	CASSYGSGANVLTF
TRBD1	NA	TRBV10-3	TRBJ2-7	TGTGCCATCAGTGAGAAGGTTGGGACAGGGGGTTACGAGCAGTACTTC	CAISEKVGTGGYEQYF
NA	NA	TRBV6-6	TRBJ1-1	TGTGCCAGCAAGGGGAACGCTGAAGCTTTCTTT	CASKGNAEAFF
NA	NA	TRBV10-2	TRBJ1-2	TGCGCCAGCACTAAGACAGCTAACTATGGCTACACCTTC	CASTKTANYGYTF
NA	NA	TRBV11-2	TRBJ1-4	TGTGCCAGCAGCTTCTCGACTGACGGGAATGAAAAACTGTTTTTT	CASSFSTDGNEKLFF
NA	NA	TRBV20-1	TRBJ2-2	TGCAGTGCTAGTAACTACGGTAACACCGGGGAGCTGTTTTTT	CSASNYGNTGELFF
NA	NA	TRBV19	TRBJ1-5	TGTGCCAGTAGTATAGCCCCAGGGGCCTCCTCCTTCAATCAGCCCCAGCATTTT	CASSIAPGASSFNQPQHF
TRBD2	NA	TRBV4-1	TRBJ2-1	TGCGCCAGCAGCCACGCTGGGGCCGGGACTAGCGTCTACAATGAGCAGTTCTTC	CASSHAGAGTSVYNEQFF
TRBD1	once	TRBV3-1/TRBV3-2	TRBJ1-5	TGTGCCAGCAGCCCAGACAGGGATCAGCCCCAGCATTTT	CASSPDRDQPQHF
NA	NA	TRBV6-5	TRBJ2-2	TGTGCCAGCAGTTACCGTGGCTCACCAACCGGGGAGCTGTTTTTT	CASSYRGSPTGELFF
NA	NA	TRBV5-1	TRBJ2-7	TGCGCCAGCAGCTTGACCGGGACAATCGGCGAGCAGTACTTC	CASSLTGTIGEQYF
NA	NA	TRBV2	TRBJ1-5	TGTGCCAGCAGTGATTTAGTGGGCGGGCAGCCCCAGCATTTT	CASSDLVGGQPQHF
NA	NA	TRBV6-6	TRBJ1-2	TGTGCCAGCAGTTACTTAGACCCTGAGGTATATGGCTACACCTTC	CASSYLDPEVYGYTF
NA	once	TRBV7-2	TRBJ2-3	TGTGCCAGCAGCCGCCGGGGGAGCGGTAACACAGATACGCAGTATTTT	CASSRRGSGNTDTQYF
NA	once	TRBV19	TRBJ2-7	TGTGCCAGTAGAATGGGGCAGGACACCCGCTACGAGCAGTACTTC	CASRMGQDTRYEQYF
NA	few	TRBV3-1/TRBV3-2	TRBJ1-2	TGTGCCAGCAGCCAAGAACAGTTCAACTATGGCTACACCTTC	CASSQEQFNYGYTF
TRBD1	NA	TRBV2	TRBJ1-5	TGTGCCAGCAGAGACAGGGCTAGTCAGCCCCAGCATTTT	CASRDRASQPQHF
NA	NA	TRBV18	TRBJ2-6	TGTGCCAGCTCACTTCAACCCTCAGGCTCTGGGGCCAACGTCCTGACTTTC	CASSLQPSGSGANVLTF
TRBD2	NA	TRBV2	TRBJ2-1	TGTGCCAGCAGTGCTCCGGGGGGGCCGTTCAATGAGCAGTTCTTC	CASSAPGGPFNEQFF
TRBD1	NA	TRBV10-3	TRBJ1-6	TGTGCCATCAGTTCCGGGACAGGGGGGTCACCCCTCCACTTT	CAISSGTGGSPLHF
TRBD2	NA	TRBV7-6	TRBJ2-5	TGTGCCAGCAGCTCCCTAGCGGGAGGGGGCGGGACCCAGTACTTC	CASSSLAGGGGTQYF
NA	NA	TRBV4-1	TRBJ1-4	TGCGCCAGCAGCCTGCGGGCGACAACGAGAGAAAAACTGTTTTTT	CASSLRATTREKLFF
NA	NA	TRBV6-2/TRBV6-3	TRBJ2-2	TGTGCCAGCAGTTATTGGGGAGTCTCCGGGGAGCTGTTTTTT	CASSYWGVSGELFF
NA	once	TRBV7-9	TRBJ2-5	TGTGCCAGCAGCTTAGCTAGACTACTTGGACAAGAGACCCAGTACTTC	CASSLARLLGQETQYF
TRBD1	NA	TRBV27	TRBJ1-1	TGTGCCAGCAGGGACAGGGGAAACACTGAAGCTTTCTTT	CASRDRGNTEAFF
TRBD1	NA	TRBV6-2/TRBV6-3	TRBJ1-4	TGTGCCAGCAGTAACCCAGGGGGGAGTGAAAAACTGTTTTTT	CASSNPGGSEKLFF
NA	NA	TRBV6-6	TRBJ2-7	TGTGCCAGCAGTCCTGGTCACTTCTCGTGGGAGCAGTACTTC	CASSPGHFSWEQYF
TRBD1	once	TRBV6-5	TRBJ2-2	TGTGCCAGCAGTTCAACAGGGGGCTGGGGCACCGGGGAGCTGTTTTTT	CASSSTGGWGTGELFF